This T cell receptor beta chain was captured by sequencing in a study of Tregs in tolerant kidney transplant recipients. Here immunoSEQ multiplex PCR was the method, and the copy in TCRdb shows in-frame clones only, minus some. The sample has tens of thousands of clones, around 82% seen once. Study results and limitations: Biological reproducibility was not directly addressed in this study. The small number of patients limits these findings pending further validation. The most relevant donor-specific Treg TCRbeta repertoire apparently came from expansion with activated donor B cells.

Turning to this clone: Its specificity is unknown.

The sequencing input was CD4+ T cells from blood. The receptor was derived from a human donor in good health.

In DNA form, the CDR3 reads TGCGCCAGCAGACAGTGGGGCTCTGGAAACACCATATATTTT. It yields the protein CASRQWGSGNTIYF. The rearrangement uses TRBV4-1 and TRBJ1-3; D uncertain. Trimming stripped 6 bases from V and 0 bases from J, with 9 bases between. There are 14 residues in the CDR3. Germline CDR1 reads MGHRA; CDR2 reads YSYEKL.